The 5 T cell receptor beta chains below all came from one sample that was sequenced in a study of T-cell memory formation after mild COVID-19. TCRdb used MiXCR to reprocess the 5' RACE reads, holding one entry per CDR3 protein. Of under 600,000 distinct CDR3 sequences listed, approximately 21% are singletons. Sequenced sample: PBMCs or a T cell subset sorted from them (not recorded which). Receptors were obtained from an adult woman who had mild COVID-19 (a few samples of this study predate the infection). Cell type and time point are not known.

This clonotype was seen only a few times. V is TRBV12-3 or TRBV12-4 and J is TRBJ1-4; D not certain. CDR3 length: 12 residues. Between the trimmed V and J ends, which lost 8 bases and 8 bases, there was a span of 12 bases. The CDR3: CASQSMGEKLFF. CDR3 nucleotides: TGTGCCAGCCAATCAATGGGGGAAAAACTGTTTTTT.

This clonotype was counted only a few times. The V gene is TRBV19, the J gene TRBJ1-2; TRBD1 aligns across 7 bases. Trimming removed 0 bases from V and 13 bases from J; junction bases left unmatched: 11. This CDR3 has 14 amino acids. The germline gives CDR1 LNHDA, CDR2 SQIVND (reference sequence). This chain's CDR3 is CASSIDRDSLARTF. The CDR3 DNA reads TGTGCCAGTAGTATAGATCGGGACAGCCTAGCTCGCACCTTC.

This clonotype has just a few counts. The chain has TRBV5-1 and TRBJ1-1; tentative D call: TRBD1 (5 bases). CDR1 is SGHRS and CDR2 is YFSETQ in the germline V gene. The CDR3 runs 13 residues. Trimming pared 6 bases from V and 4 bases from J, leaving 13 bases between. CDR3 in amino acids: CASNDGAGTEAFF. The CDR3 region has the DNA TGCGCCAGCAATGATGGGGCGGGCACTGAAGCTTTCTTT.

The genes are TRBV12-3 or TRBV12-4 and TRBJ1-1; D is possibly TRBD1 (5 bases). This CDR3 has 13 residues. The ends were cut back, 0 bases at V and 6 bases at J, with 8 bases in the middle. CDR3 DNA: TGTGCCAGCAGTTTAGCGCGACAGTCTGAAGCTTTCTTT. It is translated as CASSLARQSEAFF.

This chain links TRBV9 with TRBJ1-1; D not certain. V lost 0 bases and J 5 bases, leaving 11 bases between the germline ends. This CDR3 comprises 14 residues. The germline V gene encodes CDR1 SGDLS and CDR2 YYNGEE. Here the CDR3 DNA reads TGTGCCAGCAGCGTAGGGGAGAGGTGGACTGAAGCTTTCTTT. Translation: CASSVGERWTEAFF.